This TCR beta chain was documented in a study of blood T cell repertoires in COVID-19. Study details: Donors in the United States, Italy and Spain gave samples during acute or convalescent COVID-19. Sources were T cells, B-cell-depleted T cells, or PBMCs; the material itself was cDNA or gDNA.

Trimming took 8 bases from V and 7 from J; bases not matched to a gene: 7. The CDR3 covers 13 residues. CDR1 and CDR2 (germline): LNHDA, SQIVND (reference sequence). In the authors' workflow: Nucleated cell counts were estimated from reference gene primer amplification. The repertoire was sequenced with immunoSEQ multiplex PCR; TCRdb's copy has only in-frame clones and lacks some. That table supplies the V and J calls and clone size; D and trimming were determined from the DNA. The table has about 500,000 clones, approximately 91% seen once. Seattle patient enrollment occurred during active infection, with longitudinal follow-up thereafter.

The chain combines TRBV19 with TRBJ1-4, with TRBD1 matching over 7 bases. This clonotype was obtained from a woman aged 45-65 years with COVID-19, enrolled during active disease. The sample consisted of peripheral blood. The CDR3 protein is CASGDRAGEKLFF. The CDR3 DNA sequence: TGTGCCAGTGGAGACAGGGCGGGTGAAAAACTGTTTTTT.